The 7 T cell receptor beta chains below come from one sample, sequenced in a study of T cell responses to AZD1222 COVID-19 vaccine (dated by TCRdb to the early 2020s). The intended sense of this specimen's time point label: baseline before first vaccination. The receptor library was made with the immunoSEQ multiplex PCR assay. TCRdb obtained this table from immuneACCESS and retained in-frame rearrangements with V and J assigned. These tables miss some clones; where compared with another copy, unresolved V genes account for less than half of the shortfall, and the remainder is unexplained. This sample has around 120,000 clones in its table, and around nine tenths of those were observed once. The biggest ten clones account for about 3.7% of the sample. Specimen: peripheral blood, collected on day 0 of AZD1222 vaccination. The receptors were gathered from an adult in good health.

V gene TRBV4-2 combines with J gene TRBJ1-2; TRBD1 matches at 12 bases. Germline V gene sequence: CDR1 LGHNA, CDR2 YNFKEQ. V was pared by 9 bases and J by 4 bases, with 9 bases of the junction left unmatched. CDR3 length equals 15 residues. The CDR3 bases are TGTGCCAGTGCTGATTCGGGACAGGGGGCCTATGGCTACACCTTC. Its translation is CASADSGQGAYGYTF.

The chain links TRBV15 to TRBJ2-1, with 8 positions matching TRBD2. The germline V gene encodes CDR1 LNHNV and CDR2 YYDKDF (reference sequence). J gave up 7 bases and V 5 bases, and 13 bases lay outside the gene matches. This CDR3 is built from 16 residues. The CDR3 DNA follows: TGTGCCACCAGCGATGAGCGGGGGCCTAATTGGAATGAGCAGTTCTTC. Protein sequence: CATSDERGPNWNEQFF.

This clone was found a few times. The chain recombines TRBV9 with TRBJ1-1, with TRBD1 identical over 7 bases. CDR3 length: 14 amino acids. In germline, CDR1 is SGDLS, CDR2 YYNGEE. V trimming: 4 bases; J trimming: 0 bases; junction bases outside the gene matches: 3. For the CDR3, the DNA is TGTGCCAGCAGCTTTGGGACAGTGAACACTGAAGCTTTCTTT. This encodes CASSFGTVNTEAFF.

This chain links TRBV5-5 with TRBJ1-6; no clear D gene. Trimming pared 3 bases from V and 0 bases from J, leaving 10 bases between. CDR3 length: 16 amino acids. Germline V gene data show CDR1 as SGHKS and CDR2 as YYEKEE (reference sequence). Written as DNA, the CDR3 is TGTGCCAGCAGCTATTTTTCGAGCTCCTATAATTCACCCCTCCACTTT. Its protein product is CASSYFSSSYNSPLHF.

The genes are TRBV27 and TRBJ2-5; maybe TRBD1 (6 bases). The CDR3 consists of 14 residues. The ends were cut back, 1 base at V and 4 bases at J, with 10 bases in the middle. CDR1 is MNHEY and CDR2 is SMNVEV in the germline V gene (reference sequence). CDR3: CASSLLGGAETQYF. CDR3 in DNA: TGTGCCAGCAGTTTATTAGGGGGAGCAGAGACCCAGTACTTC.

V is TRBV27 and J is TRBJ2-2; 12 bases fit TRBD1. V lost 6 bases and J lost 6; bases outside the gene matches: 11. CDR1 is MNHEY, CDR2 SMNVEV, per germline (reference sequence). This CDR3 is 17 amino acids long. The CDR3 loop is CASRSSGTGGDAGELFF. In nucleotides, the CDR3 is TGTGCCAGCAGATCCTCCGGGACAGGGGGCGATGCCGGGGAGCTGTTTTTT.

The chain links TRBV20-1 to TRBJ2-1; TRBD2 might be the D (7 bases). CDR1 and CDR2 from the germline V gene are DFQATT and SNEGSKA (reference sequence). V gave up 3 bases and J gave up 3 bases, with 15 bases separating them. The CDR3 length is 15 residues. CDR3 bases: TGCAGTGCTAGTGTAGGGGGGGCGCACTACAATGAGCAGTTCTTC. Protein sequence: CSASVGGAHYNEQFF.